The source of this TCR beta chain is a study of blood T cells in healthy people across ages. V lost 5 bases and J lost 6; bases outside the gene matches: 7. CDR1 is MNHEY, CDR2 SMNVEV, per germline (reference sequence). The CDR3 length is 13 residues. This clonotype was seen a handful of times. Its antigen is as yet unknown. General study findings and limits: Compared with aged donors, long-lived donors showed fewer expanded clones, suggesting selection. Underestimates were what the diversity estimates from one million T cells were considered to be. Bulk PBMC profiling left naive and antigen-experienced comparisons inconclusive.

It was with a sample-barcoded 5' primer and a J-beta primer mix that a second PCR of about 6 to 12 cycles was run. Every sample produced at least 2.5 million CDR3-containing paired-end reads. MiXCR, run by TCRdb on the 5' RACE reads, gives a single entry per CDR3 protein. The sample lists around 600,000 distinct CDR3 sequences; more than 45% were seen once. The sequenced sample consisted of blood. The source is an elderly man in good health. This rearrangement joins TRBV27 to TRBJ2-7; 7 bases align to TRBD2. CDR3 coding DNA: TGTGCCAGCAGTGTAAGAGGGAGGGGCGAGCAGTACTTC. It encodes CASSVRGRGEQYF.